The following is a T cell receptor beta chain sequence with its context. This record comes from a study of blood T cell repertoires in COVID-19. Whole-study context: Sites across the United States, Italy and Spain contributed samples from acute and convalescent COVID-19.

The germline V gene has CDR1 SGHNT and CDR2 YENEEA. V lost 2 bases to trimming and J lost 6 bases; unmatched junction nucleotides: 6. This CDR3 region has 15 residues. Assay used: immunoSEQ multiplex PCR; TCRdb lists only in-frame clones, some missing. The data show roughly 250,000 clones, with approximately 85% seen just once and 0.75% to 0.95% held by the top ten. The sequence came from a human donor with COVID-19, enrolled during active disease. The donor label of this sample is uncertain. What was sequenced was peripheral blood. The V and J genes are TRBV11-3 and TRBJ2-1; 8 nucleotides align to TRBD1. CDR3 sequence reads: CASSLRTGPPNEQFF. The CDR3 DNA follows: TGTGCCAGCAGCTTACGGACAGGGCCCCCCAATGAGCAGTTCTTC.